The rows below give T cell receptor beta chains drawn from one sample of a study of cytomegalovirus exposure and HLA in healthy donors. Profiled with immunoSEQ multiplex PCR; TCRdb holds only in-frame clones, not every one. The sample gives about 190,000 clones, around 87% of which show up once; over 1% is in the top ten. The material sequenced was PBMCs. All receptors come from a man between 25 and 39 years old in good health and CMV-seronegative. CDR3s include the opening cysteine and the closing phenylalanine or tryptophan. Each record gives: V gene, J gene, D gene, clone size, CDR3 DNA, CDR3 protein. The D gene is left open where the match is weak. Part of the rows lack a size; the others show once, few, many or a class for expanded clones.

v_call: TRBV2; j_call: TRBJ2-5; d_call: .; clone_size: few; cdr3_nt: TGTGCCAGCAGTGATCCACTAGCTTGGGCAGAGACCCAGTACTTC; cdr3_aa: CASSDPLAWAETQYF
v_call: TRBV5-1; j_call: TRBJ2-3; d_call: TRBD1; clone_size: .; cdr3_nt: TGCGCCAGCAGCTTGGCCAAGGGGGCGACAGATACGCAGTATTTT; cdr3_aa: CASSLAKGATDTQYF
v_call: TRBV6-5; j_call: TRBJ2-3; d_call: .; clone_size: .; cdr3_nt: TGTGCCAGCAGCCGCGGAGATACGCAGTATTTT; cdr3_aa: CASSRGDTQYF
v_call: TRBV6-1; j_call: TRBJ2-7; d_call: TRBD1; clone_size: .; cdr3_nt: TGTGCCAGCAGTGGCGAGGGGGCTACGCTAGGCTACGAGCAGTACTTC; cdr3_aa: CASSGEGATLGYEQYF
v_call: TRBV4-2; j_call: TRBJ2-1; d_call: TRBD2; clone_size: few; cdr3_nt: TGTGCCAGCAGCCAAGAACCCGAGCGGGGGCAGGGAAACAATGAGCAGTTCTTC; cdr3_aa: CASSQEPERGQGNNEQFF
v_call: TRBV6-6; j_call: TRBJ1-5; d_call: TRBD1; clone_size: .; cdr3_nt: TGTGCCAGCAGTTACCCGACAGGGTTGGGCCAGCCCCAGCATTTT; cdr3_aa: CASSYPTGLGQPQHF
v_call: TRBV7-2; j_call: TRBJ2-5; d_call: TRBD2; clone_size: .; cdr3_nt: TGTGCCAGCAGCTCCGATACCTGGAGCGGGGGGGCACAAGAGACCCAGTACTTC; cdr3_aa: CASSSDTWSGGAQETQYF
v_call: TRBV4-2; j_call: TRBJ2-3; d_call: .; clone_size: .; cdr3_nt: TGTGCCAGCAGCCAAGTTACAGGGATTACGCAGTATTTT; cdr3_aa: CASSQVTGITQYF
v_call: TRBV28; j_call: TRBJ1-2; d_call: .; clone_size: .; cdr3_nt: TGTGCCAGCAGTTTTAGGGCAGCGGAGAGGTATGGCTACACCTTC; cdr3_aa: CASSFRAAERYGYTF
v_call: TRBV5-1; j_call: TRBJ1-2; d_call: .; clone_size: .; cdr3_nt: TGCGCCAGCAGCGGTTTTGAGGAAAGCCGCTATGGCTACACCTTC; cdr3_aa: CASSGFEESRYGYTF
v_call: TRBV5-1; j_call: TRBJ2-4; d_call: TRBD1; clone_size: .; cdr3_nt: TGCGCCAGCAGCGGAACAGGGGGCCCAAACAGTCAGTACTTC; cdr3_aa: CASSGTGGPNSQYF
v_call: TRBV28; j_call: TRBJ2-1; d_call: TRBD1; clone_size: once; cdr3_nt: TGTGCCAGCAGTTCCCCTCCCGGGACAGGGGTTTGGAATGAGCAGTTCTTC; cdr3_aa: CASSSPPGTGVWNEQFF
v_call: TRBV13; j_call: TRBJ1-2; d_call: TRBD1; clone_size: .; cdr3_nt: TGTGCCAGCAGCCCCGGGACAGGGGACTACCGCGCCTATGGCTACACCTTC; cdr3_aa: CASSPGTGDYRAYGYTF
v_call: TRBV7-2; j_call: TRBJ2-3; d_call: TRBD2; clone_size: .; cdr3_nt: TGTGCCAGCAGTTTCCTAGCGGGGGGTACAGATACGCAGTATTTT; cdr3_aa: CASSFLAGGTDTQYF
v_call: TRBV28; j_call: TRBJ2-7; d_call: TRBD1; clone_size: .; cdr3_nt: TGTGCCAGCATGGTAGGACAGGACTACGAGCAGTACTTC; cdr3_aa: CASMVGQDYEQYF
v_call: TRBV6-5; j_call: TRBJ2-2; d_call: .; clone_size: .; cdr3_nt: TGTGCCAGCAGTTACGATCCCCCCGGGACCGGGGAGCTGTTTTTT; cdr3_aa: CASSYDPPGTGELFF
v_call: TRBV5-6; j_call: TRBJ1-1; d_call: .; clone_size: .; cdr3_nt: TGTGCCAGCAGCCTCAGACAGTACACTGAAGCTTTCTTT; cdr3_aa: CASSLRQYTEAFF
v_call: TRBV7-9; j_call: TRBJ2-7; d_call: .; clone_size: .; cdr3_nt: TGTTCCAGCAGCTTACACCTAACTTCCTACGAGCAGTACTTC; cdr3_aa: CSSSLHLTSYEQYF
v_call: TRBV11-2; j_call: TRBJ2-7; d_call: TRBD2; clone_size: .; cdr3_nt: TGTGCCAGCAGCTTGGCTCCGGGACTAGCGGGAGTCGAGCAGTACTTC; cdr3_aa: CASSLAPGLAGVEQYF
v_call: TRBV9; j_call: TRBJ1-3; d_call: .; clone_size: once; cdr3_nt: TGTGCCAGCAGCGTAGCTGGAGACAGTGCCATATATTTT; cdr3_aa: CASSVAGDSAIYF
v_call: TRBV7-6; j_call: TRBJ1-1; d_call: .; clone_size: .; cdr3_nt: TGTGCCAGCAGCCGCGTTGGGACTGCTGAAGCTTTCTTT; cdr3_aa: CASSRVGTAEAFF
v_call: TRBV18; j_call: TRBJ1-3; d_call: TRBD1; clone_size: .; cdr3_nt: TGTGCCAGCTCACCAAGTCCGACAGGGAGTGGAAACACCATATATTTT; cdr3_aa: CASSPSPTGSGNTIYF
v_call: TRBV7-2; j_call: TRBJ1-1; d_call: .; clone_size: .; cdr3_nt: TGTGCCAGCAGCTTAATGTCCAGGATTGAAGCTTTCTTT; cdr3_aa: CASSLMSRIEAFF
v_call: TRBV5-4; j_call: TRBJ2-5; d_call: TRBD2; clone_size: once; cdr3_nt: TGTGCCAGCAGCCCCTGGGAGGGGTCGGTAGAGACCCAGTACTTC; cdr3_aa: CASSPWEGSVETQYF
v_call: TRBV4-1; j_call: TRBJ1-2; d_call: .; clone_size: .; cdr3_nt: TGCGCCAGCAGCCAAGAAGGCAGCGCCTTCAACTATGGCTACACCTTC; cdr3_aa: CASSQEGSAFNYGYTF
v_call: TRBV27; j_call: TRBJ2-7; d_call: .; clone_size: .; cdr3_nt: TGTGCCAGCAGTTTATCGAAAGCGAGCGGCAGACACGCCTACGAGCAGTACTTC; cdr3_aa: CASSLSKASGRHAYEQYF
v_call: TRBV11-2; j_call: TRBJ2-1; d_call: .; clone_size: once; cdr3_nt: TGTGCCAGCTGGCCCACAGGGAACAATGAGCAGTTCTTC; cdr3_aa: CASWPTGNNEQFF